The clone carrying this T cell receptor (beta chain) is a singleton in its sample. These data originate in a study of blood T cell repertoires in COVID-19. Across the study: Whether acute or convalescent, the COVID-19 samples came from the United States, Italy and Spain.

This CDR3 spans 12 amino acids. Germline-derived CDR1 and CDR2 are SNHLY and FYNNEI. The V end was cut by 2 bases, the J end by 4 bases, with 5 bases between. Clones were read by immunoSEQ multiplex PCR, and TCRdb kept only the in-frame ones, dropping some. The repertoire consists of some 150,000 clones, with about nine tenths occurring once and the leading ten covering roughly 2%. The sequence came from a human donor in a cohort sampled during active COVID-19. The specimen was peripheral blood. The chain combines TRBV2 with TRBJ2-5, with D hard to call. The CDR3 reads CASSERRETQYF. The CDR3 bases are TGTGCCAGCAGTGAAAGGAGAGAGACCCAGTACTTC.